This TCR beta chain was recorded in a study of T cell repertoires in cytomegalovirus infection. A remark on this clonotype: Its antigen is unidentified.

The CDR3 extends over 17 amino acids. The V gene's germline CDR1 is MDHEN and CDR2 SYDVKM. Trimming cost V 2 bases and J 5 bases, with 21 bases left between them. A single record per CDR3 protein comes from TCRdb applying MiXCR to the reads. The table includes 750,000 to 950,000 distinct CDR3 sequences, 25% to 30% detected once. This clonotype originated in a human donor in good health (CMV status not recorded). Some clones in this sample may be carry-over from other donors' samples. The chain combines TRBV28 with TRBJ2-5; D possibly corresponds to TRBD1 (6 bases). The starting material was cultured CD8+ T cells from PBMCs, obtained from culture after CMV antigen stimulation. In DNA form, the CDR3 reads TGTGCCAGCAGTTTAGGGGCACAGGGTTTGACTTCGGAGACCCAGTACTTC. This translates into CASSLGAQGLTSETQYF.